The next 32 T cell receptor beta chains were all read from a single sample in a study of cytomegalovirus exposure and HLA in healthy donors. Use of 60 Vbeta and 13 Jbeta primers characterized the PCR. Using immunoSEQ multiplex PCR, the repertoire was profiled, and TCRdb retains in-frame clones only, with some absent. Found here are approximately 89,000 clones, about 80% of them singletons; the top ten hold about 1.4%. The sample comprised PBMCs. Every receptor here comes from a male donor in good health and CMV-seronegative.

About this clone itself: Different DNA sequences within this sample yield the same CDR3. The chain uses TRBV5-1 and TRBJ1-1; 7 bases agree with TRBD1. Germline assignment: CDR1 SGHRS and CDR2 YFSETQ. Trimming removed 5 bases from V and 2 bases from J; junction bases left unmatched: 6. The CDR3 extends over 14 amino acids. The CDR3: CASSLRTGNTEAFF. The CDR3 DNA sequence: TGCGCCAGCAGTCTTCGGACAGGTAACACTGAAGCTTTCTTT. Full variable domain (missing parts from reference TRBV5-1 and TRBJ1-1): KAGVTQTPRYLIKTRGQQVTLSCSPISGHRSVSWYQQTPGQGLQFLFEYFSETQRNKGNFPGRFSGRQFSNSRSEMNVSTLELGDSALYLCASSLRTGNTEAFFGQGTRLTVV.

V is TRBV6-6 and J is TRBJ1-5; 9 nucleotides match TRBD1. The V segment lost 6 bases and the J segment 5 bases; nucleotides outside the gene matches: 5. The germline gives CDR1 MNHNY, CDR2 SVGAGI (reference sequence). This CDR3 has 14 amino acids. The CDR3 spells CASSLDRGYQPQHF. The CDR3 nucleotides are TGTGCCAGCAGCTTGGACAGGGGATATCAGCCCCAGCATTTT.

V usage is TRBV5-1 and J usage is TRBJ2-1; D not certain. The germline V gene encodes CDR1 SGHRS and CDR2 YFSETQ. The germline V and J ends were trimmed by 2 bases and 0 bases, with 9 bases remaining between them. CDR3 length: 15 amino acids. For the CDR3, the DNA is TGCGCCAGCAGCTTAGATGAGAGCTCCTACAATGAGCAGTTCTTC. Encoded protein: CASSLDESSYNEQFF.

This clone was counted a single time. J is TRBJ2-7 and V is TRBV5-8; 12 nucleotides align to TRBD2. This CDR3 region has 15 residues. J lost 7 bases, V lost 1 base, and 6 bases had no gene match. CDR1 is SGHTS and CDR2 is YDEGEE in the germline V gene. CDR3: CASSLLAGGTQEQYF. The CDR3 bases are TGTGCCAGCAGCTTGCTAGCGGGAGGGACCCAGGAGCAGTACTTC.

The V call is TRBV11-2, the J call TRBJ1-1; D unresolved. V lost 5 bases and J 6 bases, leaving 16 bases between the germline ends. The germline CDR1 and CDR2 sequences are SGHAT and FQNNGV. The CDR3 spans 14 residues. The CDR3 region is CASSPTSNGAEAFF. The CDR3, as DNA: TGTGCCAGCAGCCCGACATCGAACGGGGCTGAAGCTTTCTTT.

The V and J genes are TRBV19 and TRBJ2-4; D possibly corresponds to TRBD1 (6 bases). The V end lost 3 bases, the J end lost 2 bases, and 11 bases lay between the germline ends. This CDR3 comprises 15 residues. Germline CDR1 and CDR2: LNHDA and SQIVND (reference sequence). The CDR3 DNA reads TGTGCCAGTAGTATGGCGACAGGCACCAAAAACATTCAGTACTTC. Translating it yields CASSMATGTKNIQYF.

The chain uses TRBV6-5 and TRBJ1-2; TRBD1 matches 9 bases. The germline CDR1 and CDR2 sequences are MNHEY and SVGAGI. This CDR3 region has 15 residues. The ends lost 4 bases at V and 3 bases at J; junction bases unmatched: 6. The DNA of the CDR3 is TGTGCCAGCAGTTTCTTCCGGACAGGGGACTATGGCTACACCTTC. Amino acids: CASSFFRTGDYGYTF.

This clone was detected only once. V and J are TRBV4-3 and TRBJ2-7; D may be TRBD1 (7 bases). The CDR3 is 15 residues long. The germline CDR1 and CDR2 sequences are LGHNA and YSLEER. Deletions cut 4 bases from V and 4 bases from J, with 17 bases between. The CDR3 spells CASSPGGEGTYEQYF. The DNA of the CDR3 is TGCGCCAGCAGCCCAGGGGGTGAGGGGACTTACGAGCAGTACTTC.

This clone was seen a single time. The chain carries TRBV9 and TRBJ2-7, with TRBD1 matching 10 bases. Germline CDR1 reads SGDLS; CDR2 reads YYNGEE. The CDR3 spans 15 residues. The V gene end was trimmed by 0 bases and the J gene end by 4 bases; junction bases not matched to a gene: 4. The CDR3 region is CASSVGQGALYEQYF. In nucleotides, the CDR3 is TGTGCCAGCAGCGTAGGACAGGGGGCTTTGTACGAGCAGTACTTC.

This CDR3 reads CASSLGGSNYGYTF. CDR3 bases: TGTGCCAGCAGCTTAGGAGGATCCAACTATGGCTACACCTTC. The chain uses TRBV7-9 and TRBJ1-2; D is uncertain. V lost 1 base and J 2 bases, leaving 8 bases between the germline ends. Germline V gene sequence: CDR1 SEHNR, CDR2 FQNEAQ (reference sequence). CDR3 length: 14 residues.

The chain couples TRBV28 to TRBJ2-2; no clear D gene. There are 14 residues in the CDR3. V was pared by 6 bases and J by 1 base, with 9 bases between. The V gene's germline CDR1 is MDHEN and CDR2 SYDVKM. The CDR3, as DNA: TGTGCCAGCAGACCCCCCAGGAACACCGGGGAGCTGTTTTTT. Residues: CASRPPRNTGELFF.

The CDR3 DNA follows: TGTGCCAGCAGTTTATACAGGGACTATGGCTACACCTTC. Translated, it gives CASSLYRDYGYTF. The chain links TRBV28 to TRBJ1-2; TRBD1 might be the D (6 bases). CDR1 and CDR2 (germline): MDHEN, SYDVKM. This CDR3 has 13 residues. Trimming pared 1 base from V and 3 bases from J, leaving 6 bases between.

This chain joins TRBV6-5 and TRBJ1-2; a possible D gene is TRBD1 (6 bases). V shed 6 bases and J shed 2 bases, with 10 bases lying between them. This CDR3 has 13 amino acids. Germline CDR1 reads MNHEY; CDR2 reads SVGAGI. This CDR3 reads CASSPTGNYGYTF. CDR3 DNA sequence: TGTGCCAGCAGCCCCACAGGGAACTATGGCTACACCTTC.

This sequence joins TRBV6-6 and TRBJ1-1, with D possibly TRBD1 on 6 matching bases. Germline values: CDR1 MNHNY, CDR2 SVGAGI (reference sequence). The CDR3 length is 14 residues. V lost 6 bases and J 4 bases, leaving 15 bases between the germline ends. CDR3 bases: TGTGCCAGCAGATCTACAGGGATCAGCACTGAAGCTTTCTTT. It codes for CASRSTGISTEAFF.

Regarding this clone: Other DNA variants within this sample encode the same CDR3. The chain combines TRBV4-3 with TRBJ1-2; TRBD1 might be the D (5 bases). Germline V gene data show CDR1 as LGHNA and CDR2 as YSLEER. V was trimmed by 0 bases and J by 5 bases, leaving 13 bases between them. The length of the CDR3 is 15 residues. The CDR3 loop reads CASSQEEGAGYGYTF. The CDR3 region has the DNA TGCGCCAGCAGCCAAGAGGAAGGGGCCGGGTATGGCTACACCTTC.

The rearrangement links TRBV5-6 to TRBJ2-7; 8 nucleotides align to TRBD2. The CDR3 runs 15 residues. Unmatched junction bases numbered 8, after V lost 4 bases and J lost 2 bases. Per germline, CDR1 SGHDT and CDR2 YYEEEE. The CDR3 region has the DNA TGTGCCAGCAGCGTCAGCGGGAGCCCTACCTACGAGCAGTACTTC. It encodes CASSVSGSPTYEQYF.

This clone has just a few counts. V is TRBV10-2 and J is TRBJ1-5; tentative D call: TRBD1 (5 bases). Germline assignment: CDR1 WSHSY and CDR2 SAAADI. V lost 6 bases, J lost 2 bases, and 11 bases lay in between. This CDR3 contains 14 residues. CDR3 in DNA: TGCGCCAGCAGCAAGGGGTGGGGCAATCAGCCCCAGCATTTT. Amino acids: CASSKGWGNQPQHF.

This rearrangement joins TRBV10-3 to TRBJ2-1; 9 bases map to TRBD2. The CDR3 sequence is 13 residues long. The V segment lost 10 bases and the J segment 5 bases; nucleotides outside the gene matches: 6. From germline, CDR1 is ENHRY and CDR2 SYGVKD. The CDR3: CASGREGNNEQFF. The CDR3 DNA reads TGTGCCAGCGGGCGGGAGGGAAACAATGAGCAGTTCTTC.

V usage is TRBV15 and J usage is TRBJ2-7; a possible D gene is TRBD2 (6 bases). The germline V gene has CDR1 LNHNV and CDR2 YYDKDF (reference sequence). The CDR3 contains 16 residues. V lost 6 bases, J lost 1 base, and 19 bases lay in between. CDR3 bases: TGTGCCACCAGAATGGCGTGGGGGGTCCAATCCTACGAGCAGTACTTC. Translating it yields CATRMAWGVQSYEQYF. The complete variable domain, with remaining parts taken from reference TRBV15 and TRBJ2-7, reads DAMVIQNPRYQVTQFGKPVTLSCSQTLNHNVMYWYQQKSSQAPKLLFHYYDKDFNNEADTPDNFQSRRPNTSFCFLDIRSPGLGDTAMYLCATRMAWGVQSYEQYFGPGTRLTVT.

J is TRBJ1-5 and V is TRBV11-2; D uncertain. The germline V gene encodes CDR1 SGHAT and CDR2 FQNNGV. V shed 5 bases and J shed 3 bases, with 8 bases lying between them. The length of the CDR3 is 13 residues. The CDR3 bases are TGTGCCAGCAGCCCAGGCTTCAATCAGCCCCAGCATTTT. It encodes CASSPGFNQPQHF. The full variable domain, completed using reference TRBV11-2 and TRBJ1-5, is EAGVAQSPRYKIIEKRQSVAFWCNPISGHATLYWYQQILGQGPKLLIQFQNNGVVDDSQLPKDRFSAERLKGVDSTLKIQPAKLEDSAVYLCASSPGFNQPQHFGDGTRLSIL.

This rearrangement joins TRBV5-1 to TRBJ2-1, with D tentatively TRBD2 (5 bases). Germline assignment: CDR1 SGHRS and CDR2 YFSETQ. This CDR3 has 16 residues. V was cut by 1 base and J by 4 bases, with 15 bases left in between. CDR3 in amino acids: CASSLWHVEGYNEQFF. In DNA, the CDR3 is TGCGCCAGCAGCTTGTGGCACGTTGAGGGATACAATGAGCAGTTCTTC.

The CDR3: CASSLYTGASAEAFF. Here the CDR3 DNA reads TGTGCCAGCAGTTTATATACAGGGGCTAGCGCTGAAGCTTTCTTT. The V and J genes are TRBV27 and TRBJ1-1; 7 bases align to TRBD1. The CDR3 sequence is 15 residues long. Germline CDR1 and CDR2: MNHEY and SMNVEV (reference sequence). The ends lost 1 base at V and 6 bases at J; junction bases unmatched: 8.

The V call is TRBV29-1, the J call TRBJ2-7, with 9 bases fitting TRBD1. This CDR3 has 14 residues. Looked up from germline, CDR1 is SQVTM and CDR2 is ANQGSEA. V lost 3 bases and J lost 5; bases outside the gene matches: 8. The DNA for the CDR3 is TGCAGCGTTGAGGGGACAGGGCCAGGTGACGAGCAGTACTTC. It specifies CSVEGTGPGDEQYF.

The chain uses TRBV6-5 and TRBJ2-3; D might be TRBD2 (6 bases). The CDR3 has 14 residues. Trimming took 3 bases from V and 11 from J, leaving 18 bases between them. From germline, CDR1 is MNHEY and CDR2 SVGAGI. As DNA, the CDR3 is TGTGCCAGCAGTTATCAGCCGGGGGTGATAGGGCAGTATTTT. Translated: CASSYQPGVIGQYF.

This clone was counted a single time. The gene calls are TRBV5-1 and TRBJ1-1, with 8 bases that match TRBD1. Germline V gene sequence: CDR1 SGHRS, CDR2 YFSETQ. Trimming cost V 2 bases and J 2 bases; bases outside gene matches: 5. The CDR3 contains 15 residues. CDR3 loop: CASSFQTGENTEAFF. The CDR3 DNA sequence: TGCGCCAGCAGCTTTCAGACAGGGGAAAACACTGAAGCTTTCTTT. The entire variable domain, with the rest obtained from reference TRBV5-1 and TRBJ1-1, is as follows: KAGVTQTPRYLIKTRGQQVTLSCSPISGHRSVSWYQQTPGQGLQFLFEYFSETQRNKGNFPGRFSGRQFSNSRSEMNVSTLELGDSALYLCASSFQTGENTEAFFGQGTRLTVV.

V usage is TRBV5-1 and J usage is TRBJ2-5; 7 bases match TRBD1. The CDR3 sequence is 14 residues long. V was clipped by 3 bases and J by 5 bases; unmatched bases: 7. In germline, CDR1 is SGHRS, CDR2 YFSETQ. CDR3 coding DNA: TGCGCCAGCAGCTCAACGACAGGGAAGGAGACCCAGTACTTC. This gives the protein CASSSTTGKETQYF.

The J gene is TRBJ1-2, the V gene TRBV30, with 8 bases fitting TRBD1. The J segment lost 7 bases and the V segment lost 6 bases, leaving 10 bases of the junction unmatched. CDR3 length: 13 residues. In germline, CDR1 is GTSNPN, CDR2 SVGIG (reference sequence). The CDR3 spells CACRPAGGSGYTF. CDR3 bases: TGTGCCTGCAGACCGGCAGGGGGCTCTGGCTACACCTTC.

The rearrangement links TRBV28 to TRBJ1-2; TRBD1 agrees at 8 bases. J was trimmed by 8 bases and V by 2 bases; bases with no gene match: 7. CDR1 and CDR2 (germline): MDHEN, SYDVKM. CDR3 length: 14 residues. CDR3 nucleotide sequence: TGTGCCAGCAGTTTACCGGGACAGGTGAACGGCTACACCTTC. Encoded protein: CASSLPGQVNGYTF.

This chain joins TRBV7-9 and TRBJ1-1, with 7 bases fitting TRBD1. CDR1 and CDR2 from the germline V gene are SEHNR and FQNEAQ (reference sequence). The CDR3 contains 14 residues. With V trimmed by 8 bases and J by 3 bases, 9 bases remained unmatched. In DNA, the CDR3 is TGTGCCAGCCGACCGACAGGGTCTGACACTGAAGCTTTCTTT. Its translation: CASRPTGSDTEAFF.

V is TRBV7-2 and J is TRBJ2-2, with a weak D call TRBD1 (6 bases). The CDR3 is 17 amino acids. With 5 bases removed from V and 0 bases from J, the gap between germline ends came to 16 bases. Germline V gives CDR1 SGHTA, CDR2 FQGNSA. CDR3 nucleotides: TGTGCCAGCAGCCCCCGGGACATTACCGCGAACACCGGGGAGCTGTTTTTT. Translating gives CASSPRDITANTGELFF.

This clone was seen only once. The V gene is TRBV9, the J gene TRBJ1-3; D uncertain. Trimming took 0 bases from V and 4 from J, leaving 11 bases between them. Germline V gives CDR1 SGDLS, CDR2 YYNGEE. The CDR3 totals 15 residues. CDR3 sequence reads: CASSVATGGGNTIYF. CDR3 nucleotide sequence: TGTGCCAGCAGCGTAGCTACTGGAGGCGGAAACACCATATATTTT.

The chain combines TRBV28 with TRBJ1-1; 10 bases agree with TRBD1. The CDR3 consists of 14 residues. Trimming removed 5 bases from V and 5 bases from J; junction bases left unmatched: 5. Germline lookup yields CDR1 MDHEN and CDR2 SYDVKM. DNA of the CDR3: TGTGCCAGCAGTCCGACAGGGGGCGAGACTGAAGCTTTCTTT. It is translated as CASSPTGGETEAFF.